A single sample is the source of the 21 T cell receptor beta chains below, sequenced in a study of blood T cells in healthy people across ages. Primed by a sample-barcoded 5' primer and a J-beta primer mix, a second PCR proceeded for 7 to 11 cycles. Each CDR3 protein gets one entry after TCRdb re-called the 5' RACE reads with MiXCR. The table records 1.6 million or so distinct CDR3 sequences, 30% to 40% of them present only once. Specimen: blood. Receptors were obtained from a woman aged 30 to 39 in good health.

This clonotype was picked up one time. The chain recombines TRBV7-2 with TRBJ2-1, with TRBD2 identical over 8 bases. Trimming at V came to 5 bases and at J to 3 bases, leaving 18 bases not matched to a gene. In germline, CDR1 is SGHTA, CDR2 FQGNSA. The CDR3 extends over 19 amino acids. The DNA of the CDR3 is TGTGCCAGCAGCCAACGGGGGCCTAGAGCAAGCGGGGGCTACAATGAGCAGTTCTTC. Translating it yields CASSQRGPRASGGYNEQFF. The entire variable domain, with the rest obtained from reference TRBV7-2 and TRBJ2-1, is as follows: GAGVSQSPSNKVTEKGKDVELRCDPISGHTALYWYRQSLGQGLEFLIYFQGNSAPDKSGLPSDRFSAERTGGSVSTLTIQRTQQEDSAVYLCASSQRGPRASGGYNEQFFGPGTRLTVL.

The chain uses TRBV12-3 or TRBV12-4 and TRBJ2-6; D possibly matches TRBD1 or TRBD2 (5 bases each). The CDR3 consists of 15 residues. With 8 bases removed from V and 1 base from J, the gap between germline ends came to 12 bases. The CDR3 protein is CASFLGVSGANVLTF. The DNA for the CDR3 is TGTGCCAGCTTCTTGGGGGTATCTGGGGCCAACGTCCTGACTTTC.

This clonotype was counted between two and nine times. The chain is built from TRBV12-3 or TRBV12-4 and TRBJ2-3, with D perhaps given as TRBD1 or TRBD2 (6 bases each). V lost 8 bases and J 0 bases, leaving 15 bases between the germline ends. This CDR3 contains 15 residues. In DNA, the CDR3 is TGTGCCAGCCTCCCGAGGGGGGCGAGCACAGATACGCAGTATTTT. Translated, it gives CASLPRGASTDTQYF.

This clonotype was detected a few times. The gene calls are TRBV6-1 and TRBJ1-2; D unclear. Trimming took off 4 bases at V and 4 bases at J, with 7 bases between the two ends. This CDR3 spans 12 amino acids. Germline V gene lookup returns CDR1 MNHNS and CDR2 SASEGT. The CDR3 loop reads CASSGVGYGYTF. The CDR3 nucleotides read TGTGCCAGCAGTGGTGTAGGCTATGGCTACACCTTC.

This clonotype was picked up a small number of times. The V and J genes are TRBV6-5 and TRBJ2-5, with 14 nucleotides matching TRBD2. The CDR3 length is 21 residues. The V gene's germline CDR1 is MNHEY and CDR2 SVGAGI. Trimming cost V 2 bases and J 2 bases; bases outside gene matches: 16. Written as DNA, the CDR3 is TGTGCCAGCAGTTACAATTCTCTGGGACTAGCGGGAGTCGGCTCTCAAGAGACCCAGTACTTC. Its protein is CASSYNSLGLAGVGSQETQYF.

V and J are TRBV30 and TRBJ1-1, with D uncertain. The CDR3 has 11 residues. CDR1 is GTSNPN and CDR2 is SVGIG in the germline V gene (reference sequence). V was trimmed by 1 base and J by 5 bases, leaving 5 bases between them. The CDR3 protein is CAWSAITEAFF. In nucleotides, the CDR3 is TGTGCCTGGAGTGCCATAACTGAAGCTTTCTTT. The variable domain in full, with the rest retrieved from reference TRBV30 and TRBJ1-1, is SQTIHQWPATLVQPVGSPLSLECTVEGTSNPNLYWYRQAAGRGLQLLFYSVGIGQISSEVPQNLSASRPQDRQFILSSKKLLLSDSGFYLCAWSAITEAFFGQGTRLTVV.

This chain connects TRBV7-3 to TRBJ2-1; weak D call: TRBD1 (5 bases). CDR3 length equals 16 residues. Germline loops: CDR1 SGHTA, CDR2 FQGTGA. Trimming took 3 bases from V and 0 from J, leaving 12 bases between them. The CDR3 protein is CASSFLPGNSYNEQFF. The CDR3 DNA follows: TGTGCCAGCAGCTTTCTCCCAGGGAACTCCTACAATGAGCAGTTCTTC.

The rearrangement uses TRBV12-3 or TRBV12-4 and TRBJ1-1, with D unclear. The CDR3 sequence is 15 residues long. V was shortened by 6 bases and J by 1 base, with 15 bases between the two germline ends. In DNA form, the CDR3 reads TGTGCCAGCAGCCCGTCGGTGCGGTGGAACACTGAAGCTTTCTTT. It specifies CASSPSVRWNTEAFF.

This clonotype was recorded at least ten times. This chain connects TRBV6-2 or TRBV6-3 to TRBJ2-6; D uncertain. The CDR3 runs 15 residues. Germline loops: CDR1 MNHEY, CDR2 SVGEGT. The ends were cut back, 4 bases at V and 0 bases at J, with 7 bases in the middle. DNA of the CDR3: TGTGCCAGCAGTTCTACACACTCTGGGGCCAACGTCCTGACTTTC. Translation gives CASSSTHSGANVLTF.

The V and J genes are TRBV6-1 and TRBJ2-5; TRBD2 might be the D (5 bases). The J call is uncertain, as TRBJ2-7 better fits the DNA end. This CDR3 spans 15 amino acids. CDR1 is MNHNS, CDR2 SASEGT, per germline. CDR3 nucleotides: TGTGCCAGCAGCAGGAGAGTGATAGCGCCTTACGAGCAGTACTTC. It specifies CASSRRVIAPYEQYF.

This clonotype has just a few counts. The CDR3 DNA follows: TGTGCCAGCAGCTTATTAGGGGGGGCCACTGAAGCTTTCTTT. Its protein product is CASSLLGGATEAFF. This chain connects TRBV7-3 to TRBJ1-1; TRBD1 might be the D (6 bases). The germline gives CDR1 SGHTA, CDR2 FQGTGA. The CDR3 totals 14 residues. The ends were cut back, 2 bases at V and 4 bases at J, with 11 bases in the middle.

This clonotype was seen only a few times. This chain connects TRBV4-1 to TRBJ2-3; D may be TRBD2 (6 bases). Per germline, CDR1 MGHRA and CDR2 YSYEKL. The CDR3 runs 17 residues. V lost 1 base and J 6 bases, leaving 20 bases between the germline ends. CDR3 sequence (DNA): TGCGCCAGCAGCCAAGTGACAGCGGGCATGCTCACGGATACGCAGTATTTT. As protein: CASSQVTAGMLTDTQYF.

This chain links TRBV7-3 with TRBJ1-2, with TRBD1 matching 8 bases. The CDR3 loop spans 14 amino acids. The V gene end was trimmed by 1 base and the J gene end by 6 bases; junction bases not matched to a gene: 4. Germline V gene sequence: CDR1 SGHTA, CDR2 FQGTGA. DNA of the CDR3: TGTGCCAGCAGCTTAATGGCAGGGGGCGATGGCTACACCTTC. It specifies CASSLMAGGDGYTF.

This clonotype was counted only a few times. CDR3 DNA: TGCGCCAGCAGCTTGGAATGGGCCACAGATACGCAGTATTTT. It codes for CASSLEWATDTQYF. This rearrangement joins TRBV5-1 to TRBJ2-3; D ambiguous. Trimming pared 0 bases from V and 2 bases from J, leaving 7 bases between. This CDR3 is 14 amino acids long. The germline CDR1 and CDR2 sequences are SGHRS and YFSETQ.

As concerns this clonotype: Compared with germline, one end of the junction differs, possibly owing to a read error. The CDR3 DNA sequence: TGTGCCAGTAGTTCTTTAAAGGGCACTGAAGCTTTCTTT. Protein sequence: CASSSLKGTEAFF. The chain couples TRBV27 to TRBJ1-1; D is unclear. CDR3 length: 13 amino acids. Germline V gives CDR1 MNHEY, CDR2 SMNVEV (reference sequence).

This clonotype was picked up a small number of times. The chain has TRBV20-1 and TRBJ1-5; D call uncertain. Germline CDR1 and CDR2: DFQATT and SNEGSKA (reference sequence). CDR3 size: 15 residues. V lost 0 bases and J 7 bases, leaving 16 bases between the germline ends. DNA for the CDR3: TGCAGTGCTAGAGACCGTAGGTGGGAAGGACAGCCCCAGCATTTT. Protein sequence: CSARDRRWEGQPQHF.

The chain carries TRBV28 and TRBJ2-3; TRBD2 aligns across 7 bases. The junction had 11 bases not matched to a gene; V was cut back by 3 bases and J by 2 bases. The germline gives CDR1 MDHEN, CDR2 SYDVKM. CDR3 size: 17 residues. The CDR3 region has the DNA TGTGCCAGCAGTTTCAGCGGGGCCACCCGTACCACAGATACGCAGTATTTT. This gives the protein CASSFSGATRTTDTQYF.

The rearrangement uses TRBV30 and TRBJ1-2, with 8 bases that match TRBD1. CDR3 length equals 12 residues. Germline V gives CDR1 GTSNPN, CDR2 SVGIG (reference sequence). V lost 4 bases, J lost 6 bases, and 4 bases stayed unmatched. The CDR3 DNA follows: TGTGCCTGGATGGACAGGGACAATGGCTACACCTTC. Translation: CAWMDRDNGYTF.

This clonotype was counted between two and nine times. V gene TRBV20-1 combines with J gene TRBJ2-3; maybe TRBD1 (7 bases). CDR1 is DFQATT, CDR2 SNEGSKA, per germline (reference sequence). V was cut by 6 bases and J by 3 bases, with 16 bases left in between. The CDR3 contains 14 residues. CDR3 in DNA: TGCAGTGCCCTACTCCAGGGGGGTACAGATACGCAGTATTTT. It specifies CSALLQGGTDTQYF.

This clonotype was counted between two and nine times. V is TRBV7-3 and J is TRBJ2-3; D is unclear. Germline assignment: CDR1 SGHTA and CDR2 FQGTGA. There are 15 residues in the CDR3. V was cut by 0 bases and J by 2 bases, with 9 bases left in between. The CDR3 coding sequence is TGTGCCAGCAGCTTAACATTCAGTCCCACAGATACGCAGTATTTT. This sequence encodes CASSLTFSPTDTQYF.

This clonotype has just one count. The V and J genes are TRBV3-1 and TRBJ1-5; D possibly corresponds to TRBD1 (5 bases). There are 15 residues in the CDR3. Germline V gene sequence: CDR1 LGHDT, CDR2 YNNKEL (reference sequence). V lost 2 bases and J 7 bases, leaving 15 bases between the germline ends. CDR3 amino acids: CASSQMGGVGQPQHF. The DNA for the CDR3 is TGTGCCAGCAGCCAAATGGGGGGAGTCGGCCAGCCCCAGCATTTT.